These T cell receptor beta chains were read from a single sample in a study of CD8+CD57+ T cells in acquired aplastic anemia. TCRdb re-called the reads with MiXCR, one entry per CDR3 protein. The data hold under 200,000 distinct CDR3 sequences, with approximately 44% observed a single time. Sequenced sample: sorted CD4+, CD8+, or CD8+CD57+ T cells (not recorded which) from PBMCs. The receptors were gathered from a human donor with aplastic anemia. CDR3s include the opening cysteine and the closing phenylalanine or tryptophan. The D gene is left open where the match is weak. Clone size, where shown, is once, few, many, or a class for clones that have expanded.

len	v_gene	abundance	j_gene	d_gene	CDR3nt	CDR3aa
11	TRBV20-1	many	TRBJ1-2	-	TGCAGTGCTACCCCAGCCTATGGCTACACCTTC	CSATPAYGYTF
16	TRBV5-1	many	TRBJ1-2	-	TGCGCCAGCAGCTTGGGAACGGGAGGACAGATCTATGGCTACACCTTC	CASSLGTGGQIYGYTF
15	TRBV7-9	-	TRBJ2-5	-	TGTGCCAGCAGCCGGGGATACAGCCTCCAAGAGACCCAGTACTTC	CASSRGYSLQETQYF
17	TRBV7-9	many	TRBJ2-6	-	TGTGCCAGCAGCTACCTCCGGACCTCGGGAGGGGCCAACGTCCTGACTTTC	CASSYLRTSGGANVLTF
13	TRBV7-2	many	TRBJ1-1	-	TGTGCCAGCAGCCCCTTAGTGCGCACTGAAGCTTTCTTT	CASSPLVRTEAFF
14	TRBV2	-	TRBJ1-2	-	TGTGCCAGCAGTGAATTTCCGGCTGACTATGGCTACACCTTC	CASSEFPADYGYTF
14	TRBV6-1	many	TRBJ2-5	TRBD1	TGTGCCAGCAGAAGACAGGGCGGTTCTGAGACCCAGTACTTC	CASRRQGGSETQYF
16	TRBV9	-	TRBJ2-2	TRBD1	TGTGCCAGCGGCATACAGGGGGCGACGGACACCGGGGAGCTGTTTTTT	CASGIQGATDTGELFF
17	TRBV24-1	-	TRBJ2-5	TRBD2	TGTGCCACCAGTGATTCTAAACTAGCGGGGGGCCAAGAGACCCAGTACTTC	CATSDSKLAGGQETQYF
15	TRBV25-1	-	TRBJ2-1	-	TGTGCCAGCAGCCGGTCGTTAGCCACACGTAATGAGCAGTTCTTC	CASSRSLATRNEQFF
13	TRBV6-1	many	TRBJ1-2	-	TGTGCCAGCAGTGAACAGGGCTTGAGAGGCTACACCTTC	CASSEQGLRGYTF
14	TRBV5-4	few	TRBJ1-1	-	TGCGCCAGCAGCGGGCGGACAGTGAACACTGAAGCTTTCTTT	CASSGRTVNTEAFF
13	TRBV19	many	TRBJ1-3	TRBD1	TGTGCCAGCGGACAGGGGAACGGAAACACCATATATTTT	CASGQGNGNTIYF
16	TRBV10-3	few	TRBJ1-2	TRBD1	TGTGCCATCAGCGGGACAGGGGGCGCGAGTAGCTATGGCTACACCTTC	CAISGTGGASSYGYTF
12	TRBV10-3	-	TRBJ1-1	-	TGTGCCATCAGTCAGCACGCCACTGAAGCTTTCTTT	CAISQHATEAFF
11	TRBV2	once	TRBJ1-1	TRBD1	TGTGCCAGCAGTGAAACGTGGACAGGGAGGTGG	CASSETWTGRW